This is a list of T cell receptor beta chains from one sample in a study of identical twins. TCRdb called the 5' RACE reads again in MiXCR, with one record for every CDR3 protein. The table includes under 800,000 distinct CDR3 sequences, about 20% detected once. The data were also submitted as part of a second study, on T cells expressing NK-cell markers.

The sequencing sample was made of PBMCs. Receptor source: a woman aged 18-29 years in good health. The CDR3 runs from the conserved cysteine through the conserved F or W. The D gene is left open where the match is weak. Only part of the rows carry a size: once, few, many, or a class if the clone is expanded.

D gene: TRBD1
J gene: TRBJ1-1
V gene: TRBV5-1
clone size: few
CDR3 DNA: TGCGCCAGCAGAGAGACAGGGTGGTCGAATACTGAAGCTTTCTTT
CDR3 protein: CASRETGWSNTEAFF

D gene: NA
J gene: TRBJ2-7
V gene: TRBV5-1
clone size: NA
CDR3 DNA: TGCGCCAGCAGCTTGGCCAGGACCGGGTTCGGCTACGAGCAGTACTTC
CDR3 protein: CASSLARTGFGYEQYF

D gene: TRBD2
J gene: TRBJ2-7
V gene: TRBV7-6
clone size: few
CDR3 DNA: TGTGCCAGCAGCTTGGGGACTAGCGGTTTCCGCTCCTACGAGCAGTACTTC
CDR3 protein: CASSLGTSGFRSYEQYF

D gene: NA
J gene: TRBJ2-1
V gene: TRBV3-1
clone size: NA
CDR3 DNA: TGTGCCAGCAGCCAAGAGCCGGGAGCCTACAATGAGCAGTTCTTC
CDR3 protein: CASSQEPGAYNEQFF

D gene: TRBD1
J gene: TRBJ2-5
V gene: TRBV5-1
clone size: many
CDR3 DNA: TGCGCCAGCAGCTTGGGACAGGGGAAAGAGACCCAGTACTTC
CDR3 protein: CASSLGQGKETQYF

D gene: NA
J gene: TRBJ2-1
V gene: TRBV19
clone size: few
CDR3 DNA: TGTGCCAGTAGCTTCATAGGCTCCTACAATGAGCAGTTCTTC
CDR3 protein: CASSFIGSYNEQFF

D gene: NA
J gene: TRBJ1-1
V gene: TRBV5-1
clone size: many
CDR3 DNA: TGCGCCAGCAAGGCTGATTCCTCGTCTGAAGCTTTCTTT
CDR3 protein: CASKADSSSEAFF

D gene: NA
J gene: TRBJ2-1
V gene: TRBV29-1
clone size: NA
CDR3 DNA: TGCAGCGTGGAACGAACCGGCGTCAATGAGCAGTTCTTC
CDR3 protein: CSVERTGVNEQFF

D gene: TRBD2
J gene: TRBJ2-3
V gene: TRBV9
clone size: many
CDR3 DNA: TGTGCCAGCAGCCTTAGCGGGGTCACAGATACGCAGTATTTT
CDR3 protein: CASSLSGVTDTQYF

D gene: TRBD2
J gene: TRBJ2-3
V gene: TRBV20-1
clone size: few
CDR3 DNA: TGCAGTGGCTATTCGACTAGCGGGATTGGAGATACGCAGTATTTT
CDR3 protein: CSGYSTSGIGDTQYF

D gene: NA
J gene: TRBJ1-1
V gene: TRBV11-2
clone size: many
CDR3 DNA: TGTGCCAGCAGCTTGTGGAACACTGAAGCTTTCTTT
CDR3 protein: CASSLWNTEAFF

D gene: TRBD1
J gene: TRBJ2-7
V gene: TRBV6-5
clone size: few
CDR3 DNA: TGTGCCAGCAGTTCCACAGGGGGCGGCTACGAGCAGTACTTC
CDR3 protein: CASSSTGGGYEQYF

D gene: NA
J gene: TRBJ2-1
V gene: TRBV6-6
clone size: NA
CDR3 DNA: TGTGCCAGCAGTCGGGACAACTACAATGAGCAGTTCTTC
CDR3 protein: CASSRDNYNEQFF

D gene: TRBD2
J gene: TRBJ2-1
V gene: TRBV11-2
clone size: few
CDR3 DNA: TGTGCCAGCAGCTTAGTAGGTCGGCTAGCGGGGGGCAGCTCCTACAATGAGCAGTTCTTC
CDR3 protein: CASSLVGRLAGGSSYNEQFF

D gene: TRBD1
J gene: TRBJ1-2
V gene: TRBV28
clone size: NA
CDR3 DNA: TGTGCCAGCAGTTTATCTGAGGGGGCGAGGGGCTACACCTTC
CDR3 protein: CASSLSEGARGYTF

D gene: TRBD2
J gene: TRBJ2-3
V gene: TRBV7-2
clone size: NA
CDR3 DNA: TGTGCCAGCAGCTCCCTAGCGGGATTTGTAGATACGCAGTATTTT
CDR3 protein: CASSSLAGFVDTQYF

D gene: NA
J gene: TRBJ1-1
V gene: TRBV20-1
clone size: NA
CDR3 DNA: TGCAGTGCCCTAGAGTCCCAGGTCTACACTGAAGCTTTCTTT
CDR3 protein: CSALESQVYTEAFF

D gene: NA
J gene: TRBJ2-1
V gene: TRBV14
clone size: NA
CDR3 DNA: TGTGCCAGCAGTCCCTCACCGTGGTCCTACAATGAGCAGTTCTTC
CDR3 protein: CASSPSPWSYNEQFF

D gene: TRBD2
J gene: TRBJ2-1
V gene: TRBV11-1
clone size: NA
CDR3 DNA: TGTGCCAGCAGCCCGAATACGATAGCGGGAGTCTCCTACAATGAGCAGTTCTTC
CDR3 protein: CASSPNTIAGVSYNEQFF

D gene: NA
J gene: TRBJ2-1
V gene: TRBV12-3/TRBV12-4
clone size: few
CDR3 DNA: TGTGCCACCCAGGTATCCTACAATGAGCAGTTCTTC
CDR3 protein: CATQVSYNEQFF

D gene: TRBD1
J gene: TRBJ2-2
V gene: TRBV12-3/TRBV12-4
clone size: many
CDR3 DNA: TGTGCCAGTGACAGGGAAGGAGGGGAGCTGTTTTTT
CDR3 protein: CASDREGGELFF

D gene: TRBD1
J gene: TRBJ1-2
V gene: TRBV29-1
clone size: NA
CDR3 DNA: TGCAGCGTTGAAGAGGACAGGGTAAACTATGGCTACACCTTC
CDR3 protein: CSVEEDRVNYGYTF

D gene: NA
J gene: TRBJ1-2
V gene: TRBV5-1
clone size: NA
CDR3 DNA: TGCGCCAGCAGCGCGTCCCATAACTATGGCTACACCTTC
CDR3 protein: CASSASHNYGYTF

D gene: TRBD1
J gene: TRBJ1-2
V gene: TRBV12-3/TRBV12-4
clone size: NA
CDR3 DNA: TGTGCCAGCAGTCGACAGGGGTCCCTGGGCGGCTACACCTTC
CDR3 protein: CASSRQGSLGGYTF

D gene: NA
J gene: TRBJ2-1
V gene: TRBV9
clone size: many
CDR3 DNA: TGTGCCAGCAGCGTTAGCGGCAATGAGCAGTTCTTC
CDR3 protein: CASSVSGNEQFF

D gene: NA
J gene: TRBJ2-7
V gene: TRBV18
clone size: NA
CDR3 DNA: TGTGCCAGCTCACCACCGTCGGGCAGACACTACGAGCAGTACTTC
CDR3 protein: CASSPPSGRHYEQYF

D gene: TRBD1
J gene: TRBJ2-1
V gene: TRBV3-1
clone size: many
CDR3 DNA: TGTGCCAGCAGCTTCCCGGGACAGGGGGCCAATGAGCAGTTCTTC
CDR3 protein: CASSFPGQGANEQFF

D gene: NA
J gene: TRBJ2-7
V gene: TRBV29-1
clone size: few
CDR3 DNA: TGCAGCGTCTTGAGGTCGGACGAGCAGTACTTC
CDR3 protein: CSVLRSDEQYF

D gene: NA
J gene: TRBJ1-2
V gene: TRBV25-1
clone size: few
CDR3 DNA: TGTGCCAGCAGTGAGGCGGGGATCCCTTTAAGCTACACCTTC
CDR3 protein: CASSEAGIPLSYTF

D gene: TRBD2
J gene: TRBJ2-1
V gene: TRBV7-2
clone size: NA
CDR3 DNA: TGTGCCAGCAGGGGGCCGGCTAGCGGGGTAGGGGAGCAGTTCTTC
CDR3 protein: CASRGPASGVGEQFF

D gene: NA
J gene: TRBJ2-7
V gene: TRBV7-8
clone size: many
CDR3 DNA: TGTGCCAGCAGCTTAGCCGCGACAGTTAGTTCCTACGAGCAGTACTTC
CDR3 protein: CASSLAATVSSYEQYF

D gene: NA
J gene: TRBJ1-1
V gene: TRBV7-9
clone size: few
CDR3 DNA: TGTGCCAGCAGCTCCACGGCCGGGGGTACACCGGCGTTAGGAGCTTTCTTT
CDR3 protein: CASSSTAGGTPALGAFF

D gene: NA
J gene: TRBJ2-3
V gene: TRBV7-8
clone size: NA
CDR3 DNA: TGTGCCAGCAGGCCGTCTCTGTGGGGACCAGATACGCAGTATTTT
CDR3 protein: CASRPSLWGPDTQYF

D gene: TRBD1
J gene: TRBJ1-1
V gene: TRBV20-1
clone size: NA
CDR3 DNA: TGCAGTGCTAGGACCGGGACAGGAACCAACGAAGCTTTCTTT
CDR3 protein: CSARTGTGTNEAFF

D gene: NA
J gene: TRBJ1-5
V gene: TRBV15
clone size: NA
CDR3 DNA: TGTGCCACCTCTGGAGGTCGAGTTCAGCCCCAGCATTTT
CDR3 protein: CATSGGRVQPQHF

D gene: NA
J gene: TRBJ2-5
V gene: TRBV4-3
clone size: many
CDR3 DNA: TGCGCCAGCAGCCAAGGACAACAAGAGACCCAGTACTTC
CDR3 protein: CASSQGQQETQYF

D gene: TRBD1
J gene: TRBJ1-1
V gene: TRBV29-1
clone size: few
CDR3 DNA: TGCAGCGTCGGGACAGACACTGAAGCTTTCTTT
CDR3 protein: CSVGTDTEAFF

D gene: NA
J gene: TRBJ2-5
V gene: TRBV20-1
clone size: many
CDR3 DNA: TGCAGTGCTAGGGGGCAATTAAAAGAGACCCAGTACTTC
CDR3 protein: CSARGQLKETQYF

D gene: NA
J gene: TRBJ2-1
V gene: TRBV12-3/TRBV12-4
clone size: few
CDR3 DNA: TGTGCCAGCAGTTTATGGGCCGACAATGAGCAGTTCTTC
CDR3 protein: CASSLWADNEQFF

D gene: NA
J gene: TRBJ1-1
V gene: TRBV20-1
clone size: few
CDR3 DNA: TGCAGTGCTAGTAGGCGGATGAACACTGAAGCTTTCTTT
CDR3 protein: CSASRRMNTEAFF